The 9 T cell receptor beta chains below come from one sample, sequenced in a study of CD8+CD57+ T cells in acquired aplastic anemia. The template used for profiling TCR beta VDJ and CDR3 was genomic DNA. TCRdb fed the reads into MiXCR, producing one record per CDR3 protein. The sample has about 150,000 distinct CDR3 sequences; about 48% are singletons. By flow cytometry, patients selected for sequencing had shown an expansion of CD8+CD57+ cells. The specimen sequenced was sorted CD4+, CD8+, or CD8+CD57+ T cells (not recorded which) from PBMCs. The receptors originated from a human donor with aplastic anemia.

This clonotype was detected only a few times. One base away lies a much larger clone, so this may be a sequencing read error. The chain is built from TRBV19 and TRBJ1-5; maybe TRBD1 (6 bases). Germline CDR1 LNHDA, CDR2 SQIVND (reference sequence). Trimming took 6 bases from V and 3 from J, leaving 12 bases between them. The CDR3 contains 14 residues. CDR3 sequence (DNA): TGTGCCAGTAGACCGGGACACGCCAATCAGCCCCAGCATTTT. It codes for CASRPGHANQPQHF.

This clonotype was seen repeatedly, ten times or more. The V gene is TRBV5-1, the J gene TRBJ2-3; TRBD2 matches 7 bases. Trimming at V came to 4 bases and at J to 2 bases, leaving 10 bases not matched to a gene. Germline CDR1 and CDR2: SGHRS and YFSETQ. CDR3 size: 16 residues. The CDR3 nucleotides are TGCGCCAGCAGCCTTGGGGCGGGGGACTACACAGATACGCAGTATTTT. It encodes CASSLGAGDYTDTQYF.

This clonotype was picked up a small number of times. The genes are TRBV29-1 and TRBJ2-7, with 9 positions matching TRBD1. Losses at the gene ends were 5 bases for V and 5 bases for J; bases not matched to a gene: 13. CDR3 length: 15 amino acids. Germline V gene lookup returns CDR1 SQVTM and CDR2 ANQGSEA. CDR3 loop: CSVIGQTGGVDEQYF. The CDR3 DNA sequence: TGCAGCGTTATTGGTCAAACAGGGGGCGTCGACGAGCAGTACTTC.

This clonotype was counted between two and nine times. The chain employs TRBV6-2 or TRBV6-3 and TRBJ1-2; perhaps TRBD1 as D (5 bases). Deletions cut 6 bases from V and 8 bases from J, with 22 bases between. This CDR3 comprises 15 residues. CDR1 and CDR2 from the germline V gene are MNHEY and SVGEGT. The CDR3: CASSYDPEGPGGYTF. The CDR3 DNA follows: TGTGCCAGCAGCTACGACCCAGAGGGGCCGGGAGGCTACACCTTC.

This clonotype was recorded at least ten times. CDR3 residues: CSASEPTGAGYGYTF. The CDR3 bases are TGCAGTGCTAGTGAACCGACAGGGGCGGGCTATGGCTACACCTTC. V is TRBV20-1 and J is TRBJ1-2; 8 bases agree with TRBD1. The V gene end was trimmed by 3 bases and the J gene end by 4 bases; junction bases not matched to a gene: 10. The CDR3 is 15 amino acids. The germline V gene encodes CDR1 DFQATT and CDR2 SNEGSKA (reference sequence).

This clonotype has ten or more counts. The chain carries TRBV4-2 and TRBJ2-3, with D uncertain. V gave up 0 bases and J gave up 2 bases, with 9 bases separating them. Germline loops: CDR1 LGHNA, CDR2 YNFKEQ. The CDR3 length is 15 residues. The CDR3 reads CASSQEYSLTDTQYF. The DNA of the CDR3 is TGTGCCAGCAGCCAAGAGTACTCTCTCACAGATACGCAGTATTTT.

The chain has TRBV6-2 or TRBV6-3 and TRBJ1-2; TRBD1 is a possible D gene (6 bases). Trimming cost V 2 bases and J 7 bases, with 11 bases left between them. Germline V gives CDR1 MNHEY, CDR2 SVGEGT. The CDR3 spans 13 residues. The CDR3 bases are TGTGCCAGCAGTTACGGGGGGGCCGCTGGCTACACCTTC. Protein: CASSYGGAAGYTF.

This clonotype has ten or more counts. The chain is built from TRBV20-1 and TRBJ2-7; 7 nucleotides line up with TRBD1. V was clipped by 1 base and J by 3 bases; unmatched bases: 9. CDR3 length: 15 residues. The germline V gene encodes CDR1 DFQATT and CDR2 SNEGSKA (reference sequence). Here the CDR3 reads CSARGRDSPIYEQYF. CDR3 nucleotides: TGCAGTGCTAGAGGACGGGACAGCCCTATCTACGAGCAGTACTTC.

This sequence joins TRBV5-1 and TRBJ1-2; tentative D call: TRBD1 (6 bases). The ends were cut back, 0 bases at V and 7 bases at J, with 16 bases in the middle. Germline V gene data show CDR1 as SGHRS and CDR2 as YFSETQ. The length of the CDR3 is 15 residues. CDR3: CASSLDRDFISGYTF. CDR3 coding DNA: TGCGCCAGCAGCTTGGACAGGGATTTCATATCTGGCTACACCTTC.